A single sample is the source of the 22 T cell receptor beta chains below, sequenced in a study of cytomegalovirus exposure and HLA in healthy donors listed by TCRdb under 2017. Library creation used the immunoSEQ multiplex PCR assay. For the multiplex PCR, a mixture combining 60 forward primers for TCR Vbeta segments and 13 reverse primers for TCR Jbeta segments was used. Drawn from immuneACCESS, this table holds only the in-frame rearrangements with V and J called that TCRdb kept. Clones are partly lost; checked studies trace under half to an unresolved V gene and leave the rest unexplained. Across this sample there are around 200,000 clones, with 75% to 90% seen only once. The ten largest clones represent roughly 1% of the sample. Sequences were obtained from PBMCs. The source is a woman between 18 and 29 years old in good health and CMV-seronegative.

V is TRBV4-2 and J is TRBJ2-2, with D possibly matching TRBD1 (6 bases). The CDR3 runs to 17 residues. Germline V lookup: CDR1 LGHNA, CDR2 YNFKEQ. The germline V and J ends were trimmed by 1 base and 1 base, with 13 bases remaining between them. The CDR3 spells CASSQALSTGNTGELFF. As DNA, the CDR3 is TGTGCCAGCAGCCAAGCCCTATCGACAGGGAACACCGGGGAGCTGTTTTTT.

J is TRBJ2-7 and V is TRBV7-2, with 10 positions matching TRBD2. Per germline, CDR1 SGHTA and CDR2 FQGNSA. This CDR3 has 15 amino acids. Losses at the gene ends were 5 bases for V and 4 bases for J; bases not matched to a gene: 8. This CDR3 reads CASSLPSGSVYEQYF. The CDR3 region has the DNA TGTGCCAGCAGCCTTCCTAGCGGGAGCGTTTACGAGCAGTACTTC.

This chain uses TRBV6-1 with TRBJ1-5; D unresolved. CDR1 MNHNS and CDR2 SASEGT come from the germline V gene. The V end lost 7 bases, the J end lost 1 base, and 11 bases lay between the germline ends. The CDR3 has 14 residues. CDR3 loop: CASTGSTSNQPQHF. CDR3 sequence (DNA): TGTGCCAGCACCGGTTCTACCAGCAATCAGCCCCAGCATTTT.

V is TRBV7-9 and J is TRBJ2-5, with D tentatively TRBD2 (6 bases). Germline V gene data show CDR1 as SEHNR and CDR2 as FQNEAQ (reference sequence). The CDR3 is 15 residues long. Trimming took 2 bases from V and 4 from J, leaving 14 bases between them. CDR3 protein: CASSLPRKAGETQYF. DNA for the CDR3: TGTGCCAGCAGCTTACCCCGAAAAGCGGGAGAGACCCAGTACTTC.

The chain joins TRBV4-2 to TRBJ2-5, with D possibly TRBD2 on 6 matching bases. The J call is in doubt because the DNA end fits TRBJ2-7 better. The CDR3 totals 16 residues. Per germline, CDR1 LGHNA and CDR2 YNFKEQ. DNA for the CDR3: TGTGCCAGCAGCCAAGAGGCCGGGAGCGCTCACTACGAGCAGTACTTC. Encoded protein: CASSQEAGSAHYEQYF.

This CDR3 reads CASGLGGRTEAFF. Written as DNA, the CDR3 is TGTGCTAGTGGTTTGGGCGGGAGGACTGAAGCTTTCTTT. This rearrangement joins TRBV12-5 to TRBJ1-1; D is ambiguous. Trimming removed 1 base at V and 5 bases at J, with 8 bases between. The CDR3 runs 13 residues. The germline V gene has CDR1 LGHNT and CDR2 FRNRAP.

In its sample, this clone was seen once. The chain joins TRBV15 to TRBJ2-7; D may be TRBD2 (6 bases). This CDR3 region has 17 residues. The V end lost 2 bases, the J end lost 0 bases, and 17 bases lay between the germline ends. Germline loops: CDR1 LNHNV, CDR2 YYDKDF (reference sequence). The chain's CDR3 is CATSRFSGPMSSYEQYF. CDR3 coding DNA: TGTGCCACCAGCAGATTTAGCGGTCCTATGAGCTCCTACGAGCAGTACTTC.

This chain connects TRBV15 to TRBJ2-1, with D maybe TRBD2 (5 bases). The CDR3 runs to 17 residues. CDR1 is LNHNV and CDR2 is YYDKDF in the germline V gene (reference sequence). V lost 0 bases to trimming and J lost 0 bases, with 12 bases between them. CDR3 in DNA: TGTGCCACCAGCAGAGATCCCGCTAGCCGCTCCTACAATGAGCAGTTCTTC. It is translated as CATSRDPASRSYNEQFF.

Written as DNA, the CDR3 is TGTGCCAGCAGCCCATGGAGGACAGGGGTAATCGGGGGCAATCAGCCCCAGCATTTT. This encodes CASSPWRTGVIGGNQPQHF. The chain combines TRBV2 with TRBJ1-5, with 9 nucleotides matching TRBD1. With V trimmed by 6 bases and J by 2 bases, 17 bases remained unmatched. The CDR3 is made up of 19 amino acids. The germline gives CDR1 SNHLY, CDR2 FYNNEI. The variable domain in full, completed from reference TRBV2 and TRBJ1-5, reads EPEVTQTPSHQVTQMGQEVILRCVPISNHLYFYWYRQILGQKVEFLVSFYNNEISEKSEIFDDQFSVERPDGSNFTLKIRSTKLEDSAMYFCASSPWRTGVIGGNQPQHFGDGTRLSIL.

The CDR3 coding sequence is TGTGCCACCAGCAGAGATTTCGGACAGGTGAACACTGAAGCTTTCTTT. Protein sequence: CATSRDFGQVNTEAFF. V usage is TRBV15 and J usage is TRBJ1-1; TRBD1 aligns across 7 bases. J lost 0 bases, V lost 0 bases, and 4 bases had no gene match. CDR1 is LNHNV and CDR2 is YYDKDF in the germline V gene (reference sequence). This CDR3 has 16 residues. Full variable domain (remainder filled in from reference TRBV15 and TRBJ1-1): DAMVIQNPRYQVTQFGKPVTLSCSQTLNHNVMYWYQQKSSQAPKLLFHYYDKDFNNEADTPDNFQSRRPNTSFCFLDIRSPGLGDTAMYLCATSRDFGQVNTEAFFGQGTRLTVV.

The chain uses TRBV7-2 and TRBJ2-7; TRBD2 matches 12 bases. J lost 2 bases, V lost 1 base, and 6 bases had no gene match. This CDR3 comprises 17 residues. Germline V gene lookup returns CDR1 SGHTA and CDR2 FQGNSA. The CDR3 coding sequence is TGTGCCAGCAGCTTAGGCCTGTCTAGCGGGAGGGCCTACGAGCAGTACTTC. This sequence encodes CASSLGLSSGRAYEQYF.

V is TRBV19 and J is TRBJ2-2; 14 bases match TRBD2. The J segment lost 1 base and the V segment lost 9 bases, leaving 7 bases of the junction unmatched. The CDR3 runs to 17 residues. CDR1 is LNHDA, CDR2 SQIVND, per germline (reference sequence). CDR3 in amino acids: CASLPGLAGVNTGELFF. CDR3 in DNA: TGTGCCAGCTTACCGGGACTAGCGGGGGTGAACACCGGGGAGCTGTTTTTT.

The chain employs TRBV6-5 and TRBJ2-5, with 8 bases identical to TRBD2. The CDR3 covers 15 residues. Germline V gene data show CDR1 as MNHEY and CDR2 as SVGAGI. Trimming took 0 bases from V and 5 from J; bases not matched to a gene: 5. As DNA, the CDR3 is TGTGCCAGCAGTTACTCCTTAGCGGGGCCGGAGACCCAGTACTTC. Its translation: CASSYSLAGPETQYF.

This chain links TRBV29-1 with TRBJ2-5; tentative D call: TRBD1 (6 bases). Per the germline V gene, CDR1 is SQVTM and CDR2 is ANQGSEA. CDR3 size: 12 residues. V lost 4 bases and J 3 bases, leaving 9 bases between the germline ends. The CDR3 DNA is TGCAGCGTTGGGCACAGGGAAGAGACCCAGTACTTC. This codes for CSVGHREETQYF.

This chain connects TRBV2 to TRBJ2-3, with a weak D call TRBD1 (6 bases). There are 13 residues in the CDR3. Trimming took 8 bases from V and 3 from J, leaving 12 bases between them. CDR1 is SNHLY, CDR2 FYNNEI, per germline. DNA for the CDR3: TGTGCCAGCGGATCCCAGGGGACAGATACGCAGTATTTT. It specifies CASGSQGTDTQYF.

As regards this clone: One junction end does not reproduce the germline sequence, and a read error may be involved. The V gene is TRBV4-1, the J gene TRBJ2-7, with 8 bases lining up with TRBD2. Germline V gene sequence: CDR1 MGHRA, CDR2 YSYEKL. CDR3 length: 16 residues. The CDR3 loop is CASSQVYGGAVYGQYF. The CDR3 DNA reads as TGCGCCAGCAGCCAAGTATACGGGGGGGCCGTGTACGGGCAGTACTTC.

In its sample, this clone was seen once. The CDR3 bases are TGTGCCAGCAGTGAAGCGACAGGGTGGCATGGCTACACCTTC. It yields the protein CASSEATGWHGYTF. This sequence joins TRBV2 and TRBJ1-2, with 7 bases lining up with TRBD1. CDR1 and CDR2 from the germline V gene are SNHLY and FYNNEI. Trimming took 0 bases from V and 6 from J; bases not matched to a gene: 4. This CDR3 has 14 amino acids.

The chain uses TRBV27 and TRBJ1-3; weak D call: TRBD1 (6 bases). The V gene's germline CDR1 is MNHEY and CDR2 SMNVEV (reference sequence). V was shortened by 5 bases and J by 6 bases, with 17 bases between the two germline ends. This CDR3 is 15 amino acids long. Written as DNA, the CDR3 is TGTGCCAGCAGTCCTCAGGGGACCCCTCTAAACACCATATATTTT. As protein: CASSPQGTPLNTIYF.

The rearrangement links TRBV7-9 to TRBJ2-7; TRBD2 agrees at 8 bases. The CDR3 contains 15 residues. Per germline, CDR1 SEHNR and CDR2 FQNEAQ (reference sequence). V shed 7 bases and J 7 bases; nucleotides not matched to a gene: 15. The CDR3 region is CASTPSGGPSREQYF. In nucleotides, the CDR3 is TGTGCCAGCACCCCCAGCGGGGGCCCATCGAGGGAGCAGTACTTC.

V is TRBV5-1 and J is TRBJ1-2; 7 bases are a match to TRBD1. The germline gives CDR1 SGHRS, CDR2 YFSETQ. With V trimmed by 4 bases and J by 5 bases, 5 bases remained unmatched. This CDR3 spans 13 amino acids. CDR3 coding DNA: TGCGCCAGCAGCATCGGGACAGAGTATGGCTACACCTTC. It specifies CASSIGTEYGYTF. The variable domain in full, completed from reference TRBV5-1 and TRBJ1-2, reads KAGVTQTPRYLIKTRGQQVTLSCSPISGHRSVSWYQQTPGQGLQFLFEYFSETQRNKGNFPGRFSGRQFSNSRSEMNVSTLELGDSALYLCASSIGTEYGYTFGSGTRLTVV.

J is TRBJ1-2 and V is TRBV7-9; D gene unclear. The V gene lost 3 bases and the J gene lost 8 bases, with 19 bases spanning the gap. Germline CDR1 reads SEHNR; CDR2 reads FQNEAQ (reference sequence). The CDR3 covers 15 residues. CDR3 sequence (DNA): TGTGCCAGCAGCTTGGGTAGAATTGAGGCGGCCGGCTACACCTTC. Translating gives CASSLGRIEAAGYTF.

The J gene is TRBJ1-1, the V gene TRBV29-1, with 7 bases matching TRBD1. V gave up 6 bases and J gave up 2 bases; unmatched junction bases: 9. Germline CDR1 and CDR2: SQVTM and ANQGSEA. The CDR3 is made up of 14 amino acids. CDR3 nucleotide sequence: TGCAGCGTCCAAACAGGGGTCCGTAACACTGAAGCTTTCTTT. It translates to CSVQTGVRNTEAFF.